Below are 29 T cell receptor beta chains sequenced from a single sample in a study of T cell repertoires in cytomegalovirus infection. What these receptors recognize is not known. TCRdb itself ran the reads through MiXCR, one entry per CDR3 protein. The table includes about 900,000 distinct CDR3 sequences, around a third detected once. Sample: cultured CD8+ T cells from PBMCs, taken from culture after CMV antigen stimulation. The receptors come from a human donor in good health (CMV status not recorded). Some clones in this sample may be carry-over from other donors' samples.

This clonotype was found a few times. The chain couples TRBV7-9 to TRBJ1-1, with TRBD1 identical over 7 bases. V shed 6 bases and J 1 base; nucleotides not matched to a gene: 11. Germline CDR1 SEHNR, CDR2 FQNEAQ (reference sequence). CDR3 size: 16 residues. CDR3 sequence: CASSLSARTGNTEAFF. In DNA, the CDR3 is TGTGCCAGCAGTCTTAGCGCGCGGACAGGGAACACTGAAGCTTTCTTT.

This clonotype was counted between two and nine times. CDR3: CASSQELGLAGGKTQYF. The CDR3 DNA reads as TGCGCCAGCAGCCAAGAATTGGGACTAGCGGGGGGAAAGACCCAGTACTTC. V and J are TRBV4-1 and TRBJ2-5, with 15 positions matching TRBD2. CDR3 length: 17 residues. The V gene's germline CDR1 is MGHRA and CDR2 YSYEKL. The ends lost 0 bases at V and 6 bases at J; junction bases unmatched: 5.

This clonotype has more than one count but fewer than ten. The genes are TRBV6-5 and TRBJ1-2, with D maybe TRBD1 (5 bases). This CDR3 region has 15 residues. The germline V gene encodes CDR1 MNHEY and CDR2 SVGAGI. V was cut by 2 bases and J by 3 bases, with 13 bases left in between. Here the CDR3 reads CASSYETRGDYGYTF. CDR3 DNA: TGTGCCAGCAGTTACGAGACTCGGGGGGACTATGGCTACACCTTC.

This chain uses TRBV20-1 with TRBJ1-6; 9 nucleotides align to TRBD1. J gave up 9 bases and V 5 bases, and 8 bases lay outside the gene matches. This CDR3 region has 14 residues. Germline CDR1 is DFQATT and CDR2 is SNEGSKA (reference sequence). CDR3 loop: CSAVPGQGGSPLHF. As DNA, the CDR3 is TGCAGTGCTGTCCCGGGACAGGGAGGTTCACCCCTCCACTTT.

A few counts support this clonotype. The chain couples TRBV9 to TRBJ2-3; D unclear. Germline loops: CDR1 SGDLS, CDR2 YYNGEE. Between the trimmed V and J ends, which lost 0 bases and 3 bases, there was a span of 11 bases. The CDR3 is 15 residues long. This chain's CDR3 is CASSVVGSVTDTQYF. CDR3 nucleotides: TGTGCCAGCAGCGTAGTGGGGTCCGTGACAGATACGCAGTATTTT.

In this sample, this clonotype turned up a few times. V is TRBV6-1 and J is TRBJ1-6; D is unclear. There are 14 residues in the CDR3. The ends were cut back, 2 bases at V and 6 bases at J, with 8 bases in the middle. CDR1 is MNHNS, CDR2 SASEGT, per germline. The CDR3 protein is CASSESGFNSPLHF. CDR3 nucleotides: TGTGCCAGCAGTGAATCCGGGTTTAATTCACCCCTCCACTTT.

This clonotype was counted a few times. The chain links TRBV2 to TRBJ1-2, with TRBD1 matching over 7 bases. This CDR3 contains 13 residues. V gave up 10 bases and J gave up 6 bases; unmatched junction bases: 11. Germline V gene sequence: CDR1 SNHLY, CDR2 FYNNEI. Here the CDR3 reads CANYEQGIDGYTF. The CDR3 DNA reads TGTGCCAACTATGAACAGGGGATCGATGGCTACACCTTC.

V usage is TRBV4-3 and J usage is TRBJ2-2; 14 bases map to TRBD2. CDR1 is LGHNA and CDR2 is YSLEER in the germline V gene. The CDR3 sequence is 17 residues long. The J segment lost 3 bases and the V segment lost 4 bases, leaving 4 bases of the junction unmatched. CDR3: CASSPRLAGGYTGELFF. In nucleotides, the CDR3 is TGCGCCAGCAGCCCCCGACTAGCGGGGGGGTACACCGGGGAGCTGTTTTTT.

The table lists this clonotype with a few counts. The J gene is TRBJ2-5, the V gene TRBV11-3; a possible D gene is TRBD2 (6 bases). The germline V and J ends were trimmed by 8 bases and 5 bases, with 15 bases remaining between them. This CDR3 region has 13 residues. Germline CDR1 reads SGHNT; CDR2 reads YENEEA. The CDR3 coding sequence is TGTGCCAGCTCTATCATAGGGAGGGAGACCCAGTACTTC. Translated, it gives CASSIIGRETQYF.

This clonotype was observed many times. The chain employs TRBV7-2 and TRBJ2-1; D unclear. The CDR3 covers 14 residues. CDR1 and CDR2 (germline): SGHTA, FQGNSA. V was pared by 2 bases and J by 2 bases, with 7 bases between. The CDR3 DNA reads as TGTGCCAGCAGCTTAATAGCAGCCTACAATGAGCAGTTCTTC. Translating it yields CASSLIAAYNEQFF.

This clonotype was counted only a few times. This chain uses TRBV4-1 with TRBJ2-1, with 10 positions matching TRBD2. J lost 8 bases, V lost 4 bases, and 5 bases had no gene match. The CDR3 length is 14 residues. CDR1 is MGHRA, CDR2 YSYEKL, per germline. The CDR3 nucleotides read TGCGCCAGCAGCCTTGGACTAGCGGTGTATGAGCAGTTCTTC. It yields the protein CASSLGLAVYEQFF.

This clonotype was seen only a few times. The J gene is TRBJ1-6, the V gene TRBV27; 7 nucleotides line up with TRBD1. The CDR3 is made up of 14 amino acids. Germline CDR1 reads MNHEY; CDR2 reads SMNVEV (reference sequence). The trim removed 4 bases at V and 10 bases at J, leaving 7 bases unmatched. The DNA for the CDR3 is TGTGCCAGCAGTTATGGACAGGCTAGATCACCCCTCCACTTT. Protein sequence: CASSYGQARSPLHF.

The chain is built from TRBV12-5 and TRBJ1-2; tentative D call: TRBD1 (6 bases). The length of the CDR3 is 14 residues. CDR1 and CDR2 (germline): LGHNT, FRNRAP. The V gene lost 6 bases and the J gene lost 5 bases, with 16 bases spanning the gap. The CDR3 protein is CASGSTTGRYGYTF. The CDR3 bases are TGTGCTAGTGGGTCGACCACAGGGCGATATGGCTACACCTTC.

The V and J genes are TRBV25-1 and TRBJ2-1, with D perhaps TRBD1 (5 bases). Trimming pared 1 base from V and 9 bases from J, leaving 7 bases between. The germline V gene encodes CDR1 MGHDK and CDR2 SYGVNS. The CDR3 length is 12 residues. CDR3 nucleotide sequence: TGTGCCAGCAGTGAATGGGGCGGTGAGCAGTTCTTC. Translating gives CASSEWGGEQFF.

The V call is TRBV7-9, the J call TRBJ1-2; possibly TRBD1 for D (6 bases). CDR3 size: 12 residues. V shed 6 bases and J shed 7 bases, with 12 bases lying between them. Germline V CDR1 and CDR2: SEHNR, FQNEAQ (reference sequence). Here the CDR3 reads CASRPTGFGYTF. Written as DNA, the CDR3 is TGTGCCAGCAGGCCTACAGGGTTTGGCTACACCTTC.

This chain's CDR3 is CATSDWGINNEQFF. In DNA form, the CDR3 reads TGTGCCACCAGTGATTGGGGGATTAACAATGAGCAGTTCTTC. The chain uses TRBV24-1 and TRBJ2-1; D tentatively fits TRBD1 or TRBD2 (5 bases each). The CDR3 contains 14 residues. From germline, CDR1 is KGHDR and CDR2 SFDVKD. Trimming removed 2 bases at V and 5 bases at J, with 9 bases between.

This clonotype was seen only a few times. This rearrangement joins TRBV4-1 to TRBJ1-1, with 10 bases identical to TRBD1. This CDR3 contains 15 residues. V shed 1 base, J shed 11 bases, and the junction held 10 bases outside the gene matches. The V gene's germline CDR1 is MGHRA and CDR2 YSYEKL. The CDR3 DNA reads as TGCGCCAGCAGCCAAGCCTGGGGGGACAGGGGCCACGCTTTCTTT. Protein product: CASSQAWGDRGHAFF.

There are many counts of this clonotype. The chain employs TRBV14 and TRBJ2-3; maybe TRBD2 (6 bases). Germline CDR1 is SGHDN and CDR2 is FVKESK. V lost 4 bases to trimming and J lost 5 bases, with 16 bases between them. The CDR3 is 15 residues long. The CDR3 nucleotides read TGTGCCAGCAGCCCCACCGGCGGGGCGGGAGATACGCAGTATTTT. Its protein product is CASSPTGGAGDTQYF.

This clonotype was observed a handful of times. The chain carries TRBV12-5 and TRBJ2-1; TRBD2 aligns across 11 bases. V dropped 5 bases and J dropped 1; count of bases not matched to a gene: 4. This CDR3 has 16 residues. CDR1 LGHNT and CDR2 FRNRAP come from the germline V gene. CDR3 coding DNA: TGTGCTAGTGGTCTAACTAGCGGGGGTTCCTACAATGAGCAGTTCTTC. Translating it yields CASGLTSGGSYNEQFF.

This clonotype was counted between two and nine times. The CDR3 region is CASSYVAGAEAFF. The CDR3 DNA reads as TGTGCCAGCAGTTATGTCGCAGGGGCTGAAGCTTTCTTT. This chain links TRBV6-5 with TRBJ1-1, with D perhaps TRBD1 (6 bases). The CDR3 runs 13 residues. CDR1 and CDR2 from the germline V gene are MNHEY and SVGAGI. With 3 bases removed from V and 6 bases from J, the gap between germline ends came to 11 bases.

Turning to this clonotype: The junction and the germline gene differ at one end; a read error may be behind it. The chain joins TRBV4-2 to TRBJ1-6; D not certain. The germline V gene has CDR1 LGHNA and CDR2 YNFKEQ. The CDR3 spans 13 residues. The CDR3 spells CASSQGKDSPPHF. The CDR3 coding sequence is TGTGCCAGCAGCCAAGGGAAGGATTCACCCCCCCACTTT.

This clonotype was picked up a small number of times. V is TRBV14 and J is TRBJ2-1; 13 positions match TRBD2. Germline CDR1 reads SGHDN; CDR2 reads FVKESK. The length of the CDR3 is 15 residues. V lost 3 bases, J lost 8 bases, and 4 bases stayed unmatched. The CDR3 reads CASSHRLAGGHEQFF. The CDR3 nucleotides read TGTGCCAGCAGCCATAGACTAGCGGGGGGTCATGAGCAGTTCTTC.

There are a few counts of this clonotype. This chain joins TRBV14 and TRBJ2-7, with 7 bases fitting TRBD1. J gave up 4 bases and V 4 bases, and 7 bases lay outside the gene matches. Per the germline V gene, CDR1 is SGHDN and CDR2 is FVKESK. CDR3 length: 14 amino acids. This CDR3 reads CASSRGGRGYEQYV. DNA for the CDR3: TGTGCCAGCAGCCGCGGCGGCAGGGGGTACGAGCAGTACGTC.

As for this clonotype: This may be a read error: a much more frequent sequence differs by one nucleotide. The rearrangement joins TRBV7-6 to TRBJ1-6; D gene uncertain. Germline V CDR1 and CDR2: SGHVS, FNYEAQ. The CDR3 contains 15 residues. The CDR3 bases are TGTGCCAACAGCTTAGAGTCCCTAGGCATTTCACCCCTCCACTTT. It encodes CANSLESLGISPLHF.

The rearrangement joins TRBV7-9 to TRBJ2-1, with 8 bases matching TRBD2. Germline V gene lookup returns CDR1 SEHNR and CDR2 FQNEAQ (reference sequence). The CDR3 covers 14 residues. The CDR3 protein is CALGGAGALNEQFF. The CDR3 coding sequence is TGTGCTTTGGGGGGAGCGGGGGCCCTCAATGAGCAGTTCTTC.

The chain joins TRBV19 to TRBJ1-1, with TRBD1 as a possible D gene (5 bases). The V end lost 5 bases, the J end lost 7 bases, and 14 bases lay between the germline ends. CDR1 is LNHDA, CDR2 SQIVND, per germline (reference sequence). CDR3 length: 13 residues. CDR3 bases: TGTGCCAGTAGTGCCCTGGGGCCCAATGAAGCTTTCTTT. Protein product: CASSALGPNEAFF. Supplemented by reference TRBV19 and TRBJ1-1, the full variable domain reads DGGITQSPKYLFRKEGQNVTLSCEQNLNHDAMYWYRQDPGQGLRLIYYSQIVNDFQKGDIAEGYSVSREKKESFPLTVTSAQKNPTAFYLCASSALGPNEAFFGQGTRLTVV.

CDR3 nucleotides: TGCGCCAGCAGCCAAGCGAGGGGACAAAACATTCAGTACTTC. This encodes CASSQARGQNIQYF. The genes are TRBV4-1 and TRBJ2-4; D possibly matches TRBD1 or TRBD2 (5 bases each). Trimming shortened V by 1 base and J by 5 bases, and 9 bases separated the two germline ends. Germline V gene sequence: CDR1 MGHRA, CDR2 YSYEKL. The CDR3 contains 14 residues.

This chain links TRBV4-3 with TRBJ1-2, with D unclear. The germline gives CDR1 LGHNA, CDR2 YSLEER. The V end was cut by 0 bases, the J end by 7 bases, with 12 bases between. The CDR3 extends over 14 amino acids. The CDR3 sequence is CASSQDRASTGYTF. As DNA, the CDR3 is TGCGCCAGCAGCCAAGATAGGGCATCAACTGGCTACACCTTC.

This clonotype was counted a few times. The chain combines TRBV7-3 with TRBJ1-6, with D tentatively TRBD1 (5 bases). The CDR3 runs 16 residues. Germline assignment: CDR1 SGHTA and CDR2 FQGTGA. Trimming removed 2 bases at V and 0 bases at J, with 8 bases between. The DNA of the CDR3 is TGTGCCAGCAGCTTACAGGGATACTCCTATAATTCACCCCTCCACTTT. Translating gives CASSLQGYSYNSPLHF.